This TCR beta chain derives from a study of radiotherapy plus CTLA-4 blockade in lung cancer. Background on the study: Patients showed objective responses in 15% to 20% of cases and disease control in 30% to 40%. General observations from the study: Best predicting response, reportedly, were early blood T cell clone dynamics, with interferon-beta. Radiotherapy plus ipilimumab was followed by expansion in blood of tumor-derived TCR clones.

Sequenced by immunoSEQ multiplex PCR; TCRdb stores in-frame clones only, minus some. The repertoire holds fewer than 100,000 clones, with 84% as singletons. Note on this clone: As yet, its antigen is unknown. Other DNA sequences in this specimen translate into the identical CDR3.

CTLA-4 blockade with ipilimumab, together with focal radiation, was given to patients with chemo-refractory metastatic non-small-cell lung cancer. The ends were cut back, 5 bases at V and 6 bases at J, with 10 bases in the middle. This CDR3 is built from 13 residues. CDR1 MDHEN and CDR2 SYDVKM come from the germline V gene. The chain couples TRBV28 to TRBJ2-2; tentatively, D is TRBD1 (5 bases). The sequence derives from a human donor with non-small cell lung cancer who had stable disease on radiotherapy plus ipilimumab. The starting material was peripheral blood, obtained from a patient treated with radiotherapy plus ipilimumab. CDR3 region: CASSVRVPGELFF. The DNA for the CDR3 is TGTGCCAGCAGTGTCAGGGTACCCGGGGAGCTGTTTTTT.